A single TCR beta chain is shown here with its context. This sample is drawn from a study of control samples from healthy donors and cancer patients. Trimming cost V 0 bases and J 5 bases; bases outside gene matches: 6. This CDR3 is built from 15 residues. Germline V gives CDR1 KGHSH, CDR2 LQKENI. Sequencing was performed with immunoSEQ multiplex PCR; in TCRdb, only in-frame clones are kept and a portion is missing. This table has about 80,000 clones, 90% to 95% appearing once. V usage is TRBV18 and J usage is TRBJ1-2; 7 bases line up with TRBD1. The sequenced sample was blood. The clonotype was recovered from a man aged 45-65 years in good health. The CDR3: CASSPPLRGPYGYTF. The CDR3 DNA sequence: TGTGCCAGCTCACCACCCTTAAGGGGGCCTTATGGCTACACCTTC. Drawing the rest from reference TRBV18 and TRBJ1-2, the complete variable domain is NAGVMQNPRHLVRRRGQEARLRCSPMKGHSHVYWYRQLPEEGLKFMVYLQKENIIDESGMPKERFSAEFPKEGPSILRIQQVVRGDSAAYFCASSPPLRGPYGYTFGSGTRLTVV.